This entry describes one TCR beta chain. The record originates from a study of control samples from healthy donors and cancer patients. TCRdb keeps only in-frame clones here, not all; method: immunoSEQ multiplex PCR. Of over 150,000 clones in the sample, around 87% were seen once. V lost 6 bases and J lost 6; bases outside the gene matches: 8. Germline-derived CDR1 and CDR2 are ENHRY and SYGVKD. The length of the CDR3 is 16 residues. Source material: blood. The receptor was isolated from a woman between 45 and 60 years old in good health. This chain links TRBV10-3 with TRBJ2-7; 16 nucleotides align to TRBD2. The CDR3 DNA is TGTGCCATCAGAACGGGACTAGCGGGAGGGCCGGGCGAGCAGTACTTC. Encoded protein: CAIRTGLAGGPGEQYF.